This T cell receptor beta chain was recorded in a study of blood T cell repertoires in COVID-19. The assay was immunoSEQ multiplex PCR, and TCRdb's table has in-frame clones only and misses some. Among a few hundred thousand clones listed, around 90% were seen once. CDR3 length equals 15 residues. CDR1 is SGHNT, CDR2 YENEEA, per germline. V dropped 5 bases and J dropped 6 bases, with 16 bases sitting between them. Source material: peripheral blood. The chain is built from TRBV11-3 and TRBJ2-2, with D possibly matching TRBD1 (6 bases). The source of this sequence is a man aged 50-59 years with acute or convalescent COVID-19. DNA of the CDR3: TGTGCCAGCAGCCGCGTGGGGGCGAGTTCCGGGGAGCTGTTTTTT. Amino acid sequence: CASSRVGASSGELFF.